Listed here is a single TCR beta chain. As for time point: neoterminal ileum biopsy at postoperative endoscopy, about 6 months after surgery. This sample was included in a study of T cell repertoires in ileal Crohn's disease. Study information: About half received postoperative treatment, about a dozen with thiopurines and around 18 anti-TNF.

Germline lookup yields CDR1 SSHAT and CDR2 FNYEAQ (reference sequence). CDR3 length: 12 residues. V was trimmed by 6 bases and J by 2 bases, leaving 4 bases between them. TCRdb's table, derived via immunoSEQ multiplex PCR, lists solely in-frame clones and lacks some. The repertoire holds about 62,000 clones, with less than 90% as singletons. The sequence derives from an adult with Crohn's disease. The chain employs TRBV7-7 and TRBJ2-2, with D uncertain. The specimen was ileal tissue. The DNA for the CDR3 is TGTGCCAGCAGACAAAACACCGGGGAGCTGTTTTTT. It codes for CASRQNTGELFF.